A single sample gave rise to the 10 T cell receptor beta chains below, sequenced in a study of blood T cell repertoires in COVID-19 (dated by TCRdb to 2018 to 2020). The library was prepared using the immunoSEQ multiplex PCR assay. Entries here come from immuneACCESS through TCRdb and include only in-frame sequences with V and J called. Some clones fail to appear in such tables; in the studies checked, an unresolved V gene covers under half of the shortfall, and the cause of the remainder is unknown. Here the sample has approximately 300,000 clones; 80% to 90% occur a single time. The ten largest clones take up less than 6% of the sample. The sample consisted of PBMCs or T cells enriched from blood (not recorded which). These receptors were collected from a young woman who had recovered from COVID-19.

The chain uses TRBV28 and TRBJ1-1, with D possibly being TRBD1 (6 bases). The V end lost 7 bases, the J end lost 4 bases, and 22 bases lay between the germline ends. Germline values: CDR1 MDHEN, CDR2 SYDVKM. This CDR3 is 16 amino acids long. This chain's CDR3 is CASNLIGGGWGTEAFF. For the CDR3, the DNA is TGTGCCAGCAACCTAATAGGCGGGGGCTGGGGCACTGAAGCTTTCTTT.

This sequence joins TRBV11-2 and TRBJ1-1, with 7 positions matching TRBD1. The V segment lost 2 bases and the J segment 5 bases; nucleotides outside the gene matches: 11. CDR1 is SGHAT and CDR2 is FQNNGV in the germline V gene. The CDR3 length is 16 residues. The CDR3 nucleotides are TGTGCCAGCAGCTTAATAACACAGGGGATGAGAACTGAAGCTTTCTTT. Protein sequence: CASSLITQGMRTEAFF.

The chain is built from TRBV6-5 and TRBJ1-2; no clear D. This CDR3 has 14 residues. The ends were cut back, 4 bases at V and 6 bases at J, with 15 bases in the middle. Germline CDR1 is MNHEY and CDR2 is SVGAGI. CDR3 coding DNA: TGTGCCAGCAGTTTCATGCTTCAGGCTGATGGCTACACCTTC. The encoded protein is CASSFMLQADGYTF.

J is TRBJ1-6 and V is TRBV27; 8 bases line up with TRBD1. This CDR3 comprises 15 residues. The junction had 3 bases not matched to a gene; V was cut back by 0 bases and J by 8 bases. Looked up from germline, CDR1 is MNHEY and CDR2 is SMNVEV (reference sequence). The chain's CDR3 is CASSLSRTGHSPLHF. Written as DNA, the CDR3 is TGTGCCAGCAGTTTATCCCGGACAGGGCATTCACCCCTCCACTTT.

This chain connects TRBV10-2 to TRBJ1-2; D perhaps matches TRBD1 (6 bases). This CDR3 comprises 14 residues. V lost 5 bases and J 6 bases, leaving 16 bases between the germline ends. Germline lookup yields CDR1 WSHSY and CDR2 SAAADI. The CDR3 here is CASSPSGGGDGYTF. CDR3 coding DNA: TGCGCCAGCAGTCCATCGGGGGGGGGCGATGGCTACACCTTC.

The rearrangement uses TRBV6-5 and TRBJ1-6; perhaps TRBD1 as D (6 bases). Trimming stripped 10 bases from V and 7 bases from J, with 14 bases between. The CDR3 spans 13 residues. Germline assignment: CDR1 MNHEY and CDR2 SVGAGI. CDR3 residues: CATLQGVNSPLHF. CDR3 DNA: TGTGCCACACTACAGGGCGTCAATTCACCCCTCCACTTT.

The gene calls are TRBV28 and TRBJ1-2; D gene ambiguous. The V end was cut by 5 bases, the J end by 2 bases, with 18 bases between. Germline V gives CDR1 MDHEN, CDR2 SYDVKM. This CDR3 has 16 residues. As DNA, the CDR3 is TGTGCCAGCAGTCCCCCCCCATCCCCCAGAAACTATGGCTACACCTTC. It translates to CASSPPPSPRNYGYTF.

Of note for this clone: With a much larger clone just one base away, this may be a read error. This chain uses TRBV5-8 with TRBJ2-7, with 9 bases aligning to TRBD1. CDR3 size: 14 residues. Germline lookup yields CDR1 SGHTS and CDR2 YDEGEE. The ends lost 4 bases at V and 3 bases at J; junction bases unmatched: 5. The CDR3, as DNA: TGTGCCAGCAGCCCCCGGGACAGGGACTACGAGCAGTACTTC. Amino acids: CASSPRDRDYEQYF.

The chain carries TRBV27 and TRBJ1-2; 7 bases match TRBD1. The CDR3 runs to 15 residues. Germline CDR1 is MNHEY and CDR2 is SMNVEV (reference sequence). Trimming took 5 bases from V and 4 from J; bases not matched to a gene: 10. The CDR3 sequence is CASSPRDSLLYGYTF. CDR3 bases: TGTGCCAGCAGTCCGAGGGACAGCCTTCTCTATGGCTACACCTTC.

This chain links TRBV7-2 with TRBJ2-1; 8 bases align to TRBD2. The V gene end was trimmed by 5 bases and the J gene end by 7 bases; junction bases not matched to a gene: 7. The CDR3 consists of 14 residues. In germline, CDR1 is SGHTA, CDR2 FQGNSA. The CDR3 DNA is TGTGCCAGCAGCCCTAGGACTAGCCGGAATGAGCAGTTCTTC. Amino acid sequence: CASSPRTSRNEQFF.